The T cell receptor (beta chain) described here comes from a study of control samples from healthy donors and cancer patients. The assay was immunoSEQ multiplex PCR, and TCRdb's table has in-frame clones only and misses some. This sample has roughly 120,000 clones, with more than 70% found just once. Trimming removed 5 bases from V and 1 base from J, with 12 bases in between. Germline CDR1 is MNHEY and CDR2 is SVGAGI. CDR3 length equals 15 residues. Material for sequencing was blood. This chain uses TRBV6-5 with TRBJ1-3; D not certain. The source is a man between 45 and 60 years old in good health. In nucleotides, the CDR3 is TGTGCCAGCAGTACGTCTTACTCGTCTGGAAACACCATATATTTT. This encodes CASSTSYSSGNTIYF.